Detailed here is one TCR beta chain. Its matching antigen is unknown. This entry is derived from a study of regulatory T cells in long-lasting Graves disease. At the level of the study: Over 5 years on antithyroid drugs plus positive TSH receptor antibodies marked Graves' disease as persistent.

Documented time point: persistent/refractory GD, antithyroid drugs over 5 years with positive TRAb. The TCR library was made from RNA extracted from PBMCs. Under American Thyroid Association guidelines, Graves' disease was diagnosed. V was trimmed by 2 bases and J by 5 bases, leaving 12 bases between them. Germline loops: CDR1 MNHNS, CDR2 SASEGT. This CDR3 is 14 amino acids long. Study-level findings and limits: Exclusively peripheral blood, rather than thyroid tissue, was studied. The study found TRBV28, TRBJ1-2 and TRBJ2-5 favored in persistent disease.

Assembly of TCR beta libraries relied on iRepertoire HTBI primers together with Arm-PCR of CDR3 regions. Via MiXCR, TCRdb re-called the multiplex PCR reads, giving one row per CDR3 protein. This table holds about 450,000 distinct CDR3 sequences, around 22% found once. Material: peripheral blood mononuclear cells (PBMCs), obtained when the disease was refractory, from a patient treated with antithyroid drugs. V and J are TRBV6-1 and TRBJ1-2; weak D call: TRBD1 (5 bases). The TCR comes from a female donor with Graves disease. CDR3 coding DNA: TGTGCCAGCAGTGAAATTGGGACGAGTTATGGCTACACCTTC. Amino acid sequence: CASSEIGTSYGYTF.